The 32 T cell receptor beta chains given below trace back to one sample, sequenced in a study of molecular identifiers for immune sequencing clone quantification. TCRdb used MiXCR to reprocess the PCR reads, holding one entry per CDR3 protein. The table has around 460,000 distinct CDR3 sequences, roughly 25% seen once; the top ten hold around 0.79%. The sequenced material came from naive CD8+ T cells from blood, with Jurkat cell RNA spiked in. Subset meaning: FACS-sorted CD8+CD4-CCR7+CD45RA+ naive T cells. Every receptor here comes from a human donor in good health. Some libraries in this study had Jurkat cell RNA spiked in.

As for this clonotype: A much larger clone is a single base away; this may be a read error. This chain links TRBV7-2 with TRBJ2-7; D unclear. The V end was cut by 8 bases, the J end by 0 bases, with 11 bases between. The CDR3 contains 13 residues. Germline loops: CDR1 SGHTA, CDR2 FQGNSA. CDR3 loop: CASRPHSSYEQYF. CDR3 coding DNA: TGTGCCAGCCGCCCCCACAGCTCCTACGAGCAGTACTTC.

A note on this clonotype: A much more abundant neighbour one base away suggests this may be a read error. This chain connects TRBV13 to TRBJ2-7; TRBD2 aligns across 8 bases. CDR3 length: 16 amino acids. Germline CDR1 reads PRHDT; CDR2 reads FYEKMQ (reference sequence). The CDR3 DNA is TGTGTCAGCAGCCAGTTACAAACGGGGGGGCCTTGGGAGCAGTACTTC. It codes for CVSSQLQTGGPWEQYF. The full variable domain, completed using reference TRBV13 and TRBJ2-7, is AAGVIQSPRHLIKEKRETATLKCYPIPRHDTVYWYQQGPGQDPQFLISFYEKMQSDKGSIPDRFSAQQFSDYHSELNMSSLELGDSALYFCVSSQLQTGGPWEQYFGPGTRLTVT.

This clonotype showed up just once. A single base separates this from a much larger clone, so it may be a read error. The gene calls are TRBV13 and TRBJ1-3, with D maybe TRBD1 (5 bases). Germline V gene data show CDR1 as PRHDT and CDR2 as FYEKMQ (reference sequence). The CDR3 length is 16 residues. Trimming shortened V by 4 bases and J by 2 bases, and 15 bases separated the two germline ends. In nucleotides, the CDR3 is TGTGCCAGCAGCTCGGCTGGGGCTCTCGCTGGAAACACCATATATTTT. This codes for CASSSAGALAGNTIYF.

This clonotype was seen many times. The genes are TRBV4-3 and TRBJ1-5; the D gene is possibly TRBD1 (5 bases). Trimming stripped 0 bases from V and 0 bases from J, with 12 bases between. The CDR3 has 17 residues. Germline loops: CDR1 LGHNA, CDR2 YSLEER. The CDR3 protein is CASSQDWQGHSNQPQHF. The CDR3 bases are TGCGCCAGCAGCCAAGACTGGCAGGGCCATAGCAATCAGCCCCAGCATTTT.

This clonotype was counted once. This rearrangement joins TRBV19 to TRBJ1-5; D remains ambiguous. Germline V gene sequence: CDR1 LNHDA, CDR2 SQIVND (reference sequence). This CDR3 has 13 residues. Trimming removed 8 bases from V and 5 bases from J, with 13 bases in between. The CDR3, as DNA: TGTGCCAGTGGGTTAACGGGTTATCAGCCCCAGCATTTT. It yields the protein CASGLTGYQPQHF. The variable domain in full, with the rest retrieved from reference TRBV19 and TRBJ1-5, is DGGITQSPKYLFRKEGQNVTLSCEQNLNHDAMYWYRQDPGQGLRLIYYSQIVNDFQKGDIAEGYSVSREKKESFPLTVTSAQKNPTAFYLCASGLTGYQPQHFGDGTRLSIL.

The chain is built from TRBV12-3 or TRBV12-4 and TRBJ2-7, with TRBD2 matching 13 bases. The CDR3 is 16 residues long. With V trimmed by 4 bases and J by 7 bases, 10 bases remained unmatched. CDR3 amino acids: CASSSTDGLAGVEQYF. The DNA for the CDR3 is TGTGCCAGCAGTTCTACCGACGGACTAGCGGGGGTAGAGCAGTACTTC.

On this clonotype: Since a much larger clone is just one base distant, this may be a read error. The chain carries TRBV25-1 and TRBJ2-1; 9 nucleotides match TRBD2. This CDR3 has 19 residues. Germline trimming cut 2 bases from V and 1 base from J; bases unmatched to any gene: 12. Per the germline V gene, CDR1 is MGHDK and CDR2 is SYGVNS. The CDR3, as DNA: TGTGCCAGCAGTGAACTGACAGGGAGGAGCGGGGGGTCCTACAATGAGCAGTTCTTC. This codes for CASSELTGRSGGSYNEQFF.

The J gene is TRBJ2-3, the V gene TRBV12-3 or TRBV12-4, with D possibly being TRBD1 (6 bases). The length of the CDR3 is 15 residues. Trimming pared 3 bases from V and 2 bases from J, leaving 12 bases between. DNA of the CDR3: TGTGCCAGCAGTTTTCACAGGGCCATCACAGATACGCAGTATTTT. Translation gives CASSFHRAITDTQYF.

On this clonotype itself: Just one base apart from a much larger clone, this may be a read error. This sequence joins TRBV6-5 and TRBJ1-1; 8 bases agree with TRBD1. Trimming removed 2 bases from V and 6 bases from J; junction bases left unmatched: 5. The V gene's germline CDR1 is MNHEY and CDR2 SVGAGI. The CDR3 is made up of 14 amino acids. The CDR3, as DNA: TGTGCCAGCAGTTACGGGACAGGCAGCGCTGAAGCTTTCTTT. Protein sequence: CASSYGTGSAEAFF.

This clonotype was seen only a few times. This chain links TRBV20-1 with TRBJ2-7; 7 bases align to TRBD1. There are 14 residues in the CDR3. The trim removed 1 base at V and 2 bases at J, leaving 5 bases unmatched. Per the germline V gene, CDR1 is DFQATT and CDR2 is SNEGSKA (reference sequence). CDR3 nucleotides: TGCAGTGCTAGAGTGGCCCAGGGGGCCTACGAGCAGTACTTC. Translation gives CSARVAQGAYEQYF.

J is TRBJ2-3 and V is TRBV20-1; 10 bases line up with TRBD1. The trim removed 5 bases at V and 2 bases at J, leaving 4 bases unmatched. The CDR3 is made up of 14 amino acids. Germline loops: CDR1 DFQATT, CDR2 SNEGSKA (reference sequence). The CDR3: CSAGQGDFTDTQYF. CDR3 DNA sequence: TGCAGTGCTGGACAGGGGGACTTCACAGATACGCAGTATTTT.

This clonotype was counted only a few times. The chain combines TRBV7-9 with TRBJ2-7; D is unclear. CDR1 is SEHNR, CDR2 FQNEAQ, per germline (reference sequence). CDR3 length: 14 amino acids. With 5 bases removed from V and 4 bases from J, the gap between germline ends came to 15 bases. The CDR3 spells CASSPRTEIYEQYF. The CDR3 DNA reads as TGTGCCAGCAGCCCCAGGACCGAGATTTACGAGCAGTACTTC.

This CDR3 is CASSFARTSGRAAPDTQYF. The CDR3 nucleotides read TGTGCCAGCAGCTTCGCCCGGACTAGCGGGAGGGCCGCTCCAGATACGCAGTATTTT. This rearrangement joins TRBV11-2 to TRBJ2-3; 15 nucleotides align to TRBD2. The CDR3 has 19 residues. The V and J ends lost 3 bases and 4 bases, in that order; junction bases with no gene match: 11. Germline-derived CDR1 and CDR2 are SGHAT and FQNNGV.

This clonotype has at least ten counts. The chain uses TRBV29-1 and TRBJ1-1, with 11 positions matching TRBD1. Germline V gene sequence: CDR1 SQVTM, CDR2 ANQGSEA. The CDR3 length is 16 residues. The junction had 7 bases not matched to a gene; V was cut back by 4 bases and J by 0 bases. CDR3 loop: CSVADRGHPVNTEAFF. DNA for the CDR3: TGCAGCGTTGCGGACAGGGGGCACCCAGTGAACACTGAAGCTTTCTTT.

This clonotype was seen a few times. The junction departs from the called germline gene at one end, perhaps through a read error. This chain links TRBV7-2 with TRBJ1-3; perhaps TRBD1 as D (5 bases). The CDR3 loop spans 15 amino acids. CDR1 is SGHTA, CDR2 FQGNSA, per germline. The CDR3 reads CASSLRGTHGSTIYF. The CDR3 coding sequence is TGTGCCAGCAGCTTAAGGGGTACCCATGGAAGCACCATATATTTT.

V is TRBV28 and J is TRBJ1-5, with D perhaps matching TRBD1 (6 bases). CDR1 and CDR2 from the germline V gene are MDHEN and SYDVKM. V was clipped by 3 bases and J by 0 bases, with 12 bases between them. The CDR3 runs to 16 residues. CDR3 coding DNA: TGTGCCAGCAGTTTCAGGGGCGGATATAGCAATCAGCCCCAGCATTTT. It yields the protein CASSFRGGYSNQPQHF.

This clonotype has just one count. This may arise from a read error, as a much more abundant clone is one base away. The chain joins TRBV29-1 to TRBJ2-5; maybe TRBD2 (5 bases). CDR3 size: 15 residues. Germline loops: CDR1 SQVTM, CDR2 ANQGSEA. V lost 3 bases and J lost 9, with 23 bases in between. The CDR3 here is CSVDAPGHAAEAQYF. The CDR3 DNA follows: TGCAGCGTTGACGCTCCAGGCCACGCGGCGGAGGCCCAGTACTTC.

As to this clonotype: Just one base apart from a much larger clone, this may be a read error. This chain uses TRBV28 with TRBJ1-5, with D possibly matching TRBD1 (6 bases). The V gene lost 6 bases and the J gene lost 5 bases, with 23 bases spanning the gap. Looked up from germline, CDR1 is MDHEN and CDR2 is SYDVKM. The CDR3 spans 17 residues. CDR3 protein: CASRSPHWGGFDQPQHF. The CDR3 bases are TGTGCCAGCAGAAGCCCACATTGGGGGGGCTTCGATCAGCCCCAGCATTTT.

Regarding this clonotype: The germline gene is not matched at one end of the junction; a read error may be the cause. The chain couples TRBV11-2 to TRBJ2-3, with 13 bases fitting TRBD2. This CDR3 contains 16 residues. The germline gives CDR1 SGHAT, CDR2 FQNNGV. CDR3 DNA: TGTGCCAGCAGCTGGACTAGCGGGAGTTTAACAGATACGCGGTATTTT. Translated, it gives CASSWTSGSLTDTRYF. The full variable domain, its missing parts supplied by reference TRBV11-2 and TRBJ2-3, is EAGVAQSPRYKIIEKRQSVAFWCNPISGHATLYWYQQILGQGPKLLIQFQNNGVVDDSQLPKDRFSAERLKGVDSTLKIQPAKLEDSAVYLCASSWTSGSLTDTRYFGPGTRLTVL.

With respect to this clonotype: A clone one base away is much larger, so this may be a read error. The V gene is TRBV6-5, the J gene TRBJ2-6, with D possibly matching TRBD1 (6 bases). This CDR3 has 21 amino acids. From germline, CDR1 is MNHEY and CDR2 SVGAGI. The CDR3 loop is CASSYPGHPSTLGSRANVLTF. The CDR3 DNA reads TGTGCCAGCAGTTACCCGGGACATCCGTCCACCCTTGGCTCTAGGGCCAACGTCCTGACTTTC.

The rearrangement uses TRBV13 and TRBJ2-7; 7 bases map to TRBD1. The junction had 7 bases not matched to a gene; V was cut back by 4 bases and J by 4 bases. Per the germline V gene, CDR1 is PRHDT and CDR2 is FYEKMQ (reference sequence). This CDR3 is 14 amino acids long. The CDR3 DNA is TGTGCCAGCAGCTCCGACAGGGTTGCATACGAGCAGTACTTC. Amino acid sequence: CASSSDRVAYEQYF.

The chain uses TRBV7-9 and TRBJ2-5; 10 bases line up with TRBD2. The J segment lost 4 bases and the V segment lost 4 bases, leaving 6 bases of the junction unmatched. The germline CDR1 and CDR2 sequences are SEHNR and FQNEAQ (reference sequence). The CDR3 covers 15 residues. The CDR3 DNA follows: TGTGCCAGCAGCTCTCTAGCGGGAGCGGGAGAGACCCAGTACTTC. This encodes CASSSLAGAGETQYF.

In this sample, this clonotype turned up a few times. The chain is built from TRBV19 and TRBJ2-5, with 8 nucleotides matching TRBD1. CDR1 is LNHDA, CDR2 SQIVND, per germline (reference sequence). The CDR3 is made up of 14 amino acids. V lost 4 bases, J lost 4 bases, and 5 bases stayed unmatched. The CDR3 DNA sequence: TGTGCCAGTAGTAACCCGACAGGGGTAGAGACCCAGTACTTC. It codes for CASSNPTGVETQYF.

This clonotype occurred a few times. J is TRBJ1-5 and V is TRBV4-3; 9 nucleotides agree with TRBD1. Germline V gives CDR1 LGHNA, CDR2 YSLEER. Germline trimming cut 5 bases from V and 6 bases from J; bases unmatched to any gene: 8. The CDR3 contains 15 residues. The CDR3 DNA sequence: TGCGCCAGCAGCGAGTACAGGGGGCTCGGTCAGCCCCAGCATTTT. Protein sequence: CASSEYRGLGQPQHF.

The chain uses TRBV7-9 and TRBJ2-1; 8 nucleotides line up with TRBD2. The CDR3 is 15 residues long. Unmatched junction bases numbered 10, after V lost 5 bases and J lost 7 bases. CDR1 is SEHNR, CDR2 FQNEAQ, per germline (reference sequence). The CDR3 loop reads CASSDLGTRANEQFF. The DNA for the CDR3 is TGTGCCAGCAGCGATTTGGGGACTAGAGCGAATGAGCAGTTCTTC.

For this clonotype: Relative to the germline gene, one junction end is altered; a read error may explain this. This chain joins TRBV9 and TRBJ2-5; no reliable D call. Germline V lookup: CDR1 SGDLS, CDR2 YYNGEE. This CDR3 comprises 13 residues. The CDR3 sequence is CASSGTNQEPQYF. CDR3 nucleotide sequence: TGTGCCAGCAGCGGGACGAACCAAGAGCCCCAGTACTTC. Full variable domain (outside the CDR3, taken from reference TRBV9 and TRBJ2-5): DSGVTQTPKHLITATGQRVTLRCSPRSGDLSVYWYQQSLDQGLQFLIQYYNGEERAKGNILERFSAQQFPDLHSELNLSSLELGDSALYFCASSGTNQEPQYFGPGTRLLVL.

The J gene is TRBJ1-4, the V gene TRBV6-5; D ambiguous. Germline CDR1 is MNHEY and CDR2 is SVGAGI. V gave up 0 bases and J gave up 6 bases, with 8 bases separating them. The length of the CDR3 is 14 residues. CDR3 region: CASSYSKGYEKLFF. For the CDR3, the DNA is TGTGCCAGCAGTTACTCGAAGGGTTATGAAAAACTGTTTTTT.

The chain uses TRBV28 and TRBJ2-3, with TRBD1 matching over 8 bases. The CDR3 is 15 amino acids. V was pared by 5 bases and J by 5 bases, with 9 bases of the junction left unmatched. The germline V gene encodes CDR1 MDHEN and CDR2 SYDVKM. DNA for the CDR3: TGTGCCAGCAGTACCCGACAGGGGATTCTAGATACGCAGTATTTT. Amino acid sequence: CASSTRQGILDTQYF.

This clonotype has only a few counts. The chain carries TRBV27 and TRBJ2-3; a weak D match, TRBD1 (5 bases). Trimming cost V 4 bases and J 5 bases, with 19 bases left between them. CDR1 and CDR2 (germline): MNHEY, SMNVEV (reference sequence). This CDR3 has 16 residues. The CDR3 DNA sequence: TGTGCCAGCAGTTATACCAAGACAGTCCGCTTAGATACGCAGTATTTT. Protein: CASSYTKTVRLDTQYF.

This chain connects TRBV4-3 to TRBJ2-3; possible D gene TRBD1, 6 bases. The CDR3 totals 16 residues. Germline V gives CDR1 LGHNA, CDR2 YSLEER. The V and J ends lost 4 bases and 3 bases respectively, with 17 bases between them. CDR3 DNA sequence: TGCGCCAGCAGCCGCCGGGACACTAGAACGACAGATACGCAGTATTTT. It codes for CASSRRDTRTTDTQYF.

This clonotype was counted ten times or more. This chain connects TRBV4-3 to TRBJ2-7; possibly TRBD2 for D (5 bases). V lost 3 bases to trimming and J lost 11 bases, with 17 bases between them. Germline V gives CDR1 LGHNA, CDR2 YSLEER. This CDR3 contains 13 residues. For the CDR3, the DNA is TGCGCCAGCAGCCAGACAAGCTCGGACTTTAAGTACTTC. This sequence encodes CASSQTSSDFKYF.

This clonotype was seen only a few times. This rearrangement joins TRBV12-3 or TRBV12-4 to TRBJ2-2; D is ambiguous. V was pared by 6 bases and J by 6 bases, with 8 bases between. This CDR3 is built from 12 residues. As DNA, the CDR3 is TGTGCCAGCAGGGGTAGGGCCGGGGAGCTGTTTTTT. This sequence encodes CASRGRAGELFF.